This T cell receptor beta chain was sequenced for a study of blood T cell repertoires in COVID-19. For the study at large: Samples taken during acute and convalescent COVID-19 were collected in the United States, Italy and Spain.

In the study's own analysis: Amplification from reference gene primers served as the basis for estimated nucleated cell counts. Repertoires were generated with immunoSEQ multiplex PCR, while TCRdb's copy carries only in-frame clones and drops some. The D gene and trimming were derived from the DNA, and the V and J assignments and clone size from that table. The data show 200,000 to 250,000 clones, over 80% seen once. Sequencing was done on a sample of peripheral blood. The TCR sequence derives from a human donor in a cohort sampled during active COVID-19.

The CDR3 reads CASSLGVATNEKLFF. CDR3 nucleotide sequence: TGTGCCAGCTCTTTAGGGGTAGCAACTAATGAAAAACTGTTTTTT. This chain joins TRBV18 and TRBJ1-4; a possible D gene is TRBD1 (5 bases). Germline V gene lookup returns CDR1 KGHSH and CDR2 LQKENI. The CDR3 length is 15 residues. Between the trimmed V and J ends, which lost 6 bases and 0 bases, there was a span of 11 bases. The full variable domain, rest sourced from reference TRBV18 and TRBJ1-4, is NAGVMQNPRHLVRRRGQEARLRCSPMKGHSHVYWYRQLPEEGLKFMVYLQKENIIDESGMPKERFSAEFPKEGPSILRIQQVVRGDSAAYFCASSLGVATNEKLFFGSGTQLSVL.